This TCR beta chain was profiled in a study of cytomegalovirus exposure and HLA in healthy donors. Study-wide background: Earlier sequencing of about 179 million T cells yielded around 120 million unique TCR beta sequences.

This clone has just a few counts. Antigen specificity is unknown. Study findings and constraints: A missense variant in DCLRE1C was later tied to TCR beta V- and J-gene trimming. The investigators catalogued 150 to 200 TCR beta chains as cytomegalovirus-associated. Earlier results showed most TCR beta V segments being productive about 90% or about 30% of the time.

The CDR3 length is 17 residues. V was pared by 1 base and J by 6 bases, with 19 bases between. Germline-derived CDR1 and CDR2 are SEHNR and FQNEAQ (reference sequence). PCR used 60 Vbeta primers and 13 Jbeta primers. Assay: immunoSEQ multiplex PCR; the TCRdb copy retains only in-frame clones and omits some. The table lists 98,000 or so clones, 10% of them singletons. The sequenced material came from PBMCs. This chain joins TRBV7-9 and TRBJ1-5, with D possibly being TRBD1 (6 bases). This receptor was obtained from a man aged 40-49 years in good health and CMV-seropositive. CDR3 amino acids: CASSLVGTTDLSQPQHF. The DNA of the CDR3 is TGTGCCAGCAGCTTAGTTGGGACAACTGACTTAAGTCAGCCCCAGCATTTT.